This TCR beta chain was recorded in a study of blood T cell repertoires in COVID-19. The wider study: The study drew acute and convalescent COVID-19 samples from the United States, Italy and Spain.

Here immunoSEQ multiplex PCR was the method, and the copy in TCRdb shows in-frame clones only, minus some. Among fewer than 250,000 clones listed, around four fifths were seen once. Germline V CDR1 and CDR2: SGHRS, YFSETQ. The CDR3 contains 14 residues. V was shortened by 4 bases and J by 0 bases, with 11 bases between the two germline ends. The gene calls are TRBV5-1 and TRBJ2-7, with D perhaps TRBD1 (6 bases). Input material: peripheral blood. The TCR was taken from a woman of 80 years or more with COVID-19, enrolled during active disease. CDR3 residues: CASSRTDFSYEQYF. CDR3 DNA: TGCGCCAGCAGCAGGACAGACTTCTCCTACGAGCAGTACTTC.